This TCR beta chain stems from a study of response to subunit inactivated influenza vaccine. Germline V gene sequence: CDR1 SGDLS, CDR2 YYNGEE. With V trimmed by 2 bases and J by 4 bases, 6 bases remained unmatched. CDR3 size: 16 residues. TCRdb ran MiXCR on the RT-PCR reads and lists one entry per CDR3 protein. This sample yields 530,000 or so distinct CDR3 sequences, of which about an eighth are seen a single time; roughly 10% belongs to the top ten. The receptor's source is a man in his fifties who received an inactivated influenza vaccine. The V and J genes are TRBV9 and TRBJ2-1, with 10 bases lining up with TRBD1. The sequencing used PBMCs from blood, collected on the day of vaccination. CDR3 in amino acids: CASSVSGTGAYNEQFF. CDR3 nucleotide sequence: TGTGCCAGCAGCGTTTCCGGGACAGGGGCTTACAATGAGCAGTTCTTC.